This T cell receptor beta chain was sequenced during a study of T cell responses to AZD1222 COVID-19 vaccine. The CDR3 is 13 amino acids. Some clones are missing from TCRdb's copy, which holds only in-frame ones; the method was immunoSEQ multiplex PCR. Among 200,000 to 250,000 clones, roughly 94% were seen once, and the ten largest hold over 1.5%. Sequences were derived from peripheral blood, sampled 28 days after the second dose of the MenACWY control vaccine. The V call is TRBV21-1, the J call TRBJ2-7; the tabulated D call, TRBD1, remains unverified against the DNA. TRBV21-1 is tagged as a pseudogene. This clonotype originated in an adult who received the MenACWY meningococcal vaccine as a control. For the CDR3, the DNA is TGTGCCAGCAGCCATACAGGGATTTTTGAGCAGTACTTC. Encoded protein: CASSHTGIFEQYF.